This T cell receptor beta chain was retrieved from a study of T cell responses to AZD1222 COVID-19 vaccine. Findings of the study overall: Spike-specific TCR breadth and depth went up after people got two AZD1222 doses. Baseline seropositivity occurred in only a handful of AZD1222 recipients. Regions 160-218 and 743-854 dominated among vaccine-associated CD4 TCRs spanning spike.

The V gene end was trimmed by 5 bases and the J gene end by 6 bases; junction bases not matched to a gene: 3. The CDR3 sequence is 12 residues long. On this clone: Its antigen is not known.

This table comes from immunoSEQ multiplex PCR, and its TCRdb copy is limited to in-frame clones, with some not included. The sample gives about 120,000 clones, 80% to 90% of which show up once; about 8.6% is in the top ten. The sample was peripheral blood, taken on day 0 of AZD1222 vaccination. The V gene is TRBV12-3 or TRBV12-4, the J gene TRBJ2-7; 8 bases align to TRBD1. This clonotype was obtained from an adult in good health. CDR3 region: CASSGQGLEQYF. In DNA, the CDR3 is TGTGCCAGCAGTGGACAGGGACTCGAGCAGTACTTC.